Below are 6 T cell receptor beta chains sequenced from a single sample in a study of CD8 T cell repertoires and HIV-1 epitope variants. The protocol was immunoSEQ multiplex PCR, while the TCRdb copy is restricted to in-frame clones and leaves out a portion. The data contain 5,000 to 6,500 clones, around 65% of them seen just once; the ten biggest clones take up around 41%. Antigens for these TCRs are unknown. Sequencing was carried out using cultured CD8+ T cells derived from PBMCs. These receptors were taken from a male donor with HIV.

The V gene is TRBV7-9, the J gene TRBJ2-1, with TRBD2 matching over 12 bases. This CDR3 is built from 16 residues. Germline-derived CDR1 and CDR2 are SEHNR and FQNEAQ (reference sequence). Trimming took 1 base from V and 7 from J; bases not matched to a gene: 5. CDR3: CASSLVLGTSGNEQFF. For the CDR3, the DNA is TGTGCCAGCAGCTTAGTCCTAGGGACTAGCGGGAATGAGCAGTTCTTC.

The chain joins TRBV2 to TRBJ2-7; D might be TRBD1 (5 bases). From germline, CDR1 is SNHLY and CDR2 FYNNEI. Trimming shortened V by 0 bases and J by 2 bases, and 11 bases separated the two germline ends. This CDR3 spans 15 amino acids. The CDR3 reads CASSEAWQGAYEQYF. Written as DNA, the CDR3 is TGTGCCAGCAGTGAAGCGTGGCAGGGTGCCTACGAGCAGTACTTC.

The CDR3 sequence is CASSHSGDSGNTIYF. The CDR3 DNA sequence: TGCGCCAGCAGCCACTCAGGGGACTCTGGAAACACCATATATTTT. This sequence joins TRBV5-1 and TRBJ1-3; TRBD1 is a possible D gene (6 bases). The CDR3 is made up of 15 amino acids. Germline V gives CDR1 SGHRS, CDR2 YFSETQ. Trimming stripped 4 bases from V and 0 bases from J, with 11 bases between. Full variable domain (remainder filled in from reference TRBV5-1 and TRBJ1-3): KAGVTQTPRYLIKTRGQQVTLSCSPISGHRSVSWYQQTPGQGLQFLFEYFSETQRNKGNFPGRFSGRQFSNSRSEMNVSTLELGDSALYLCASSHSGDSGNTIYFGEGSWLTVV.

This sequence joins TRBV6-1 and TRBJ2-2, with 7 bases that match TRBD2. J was trimmed by 7 bases and V by 2 bases; bases with no gene match: 7. Per the germline V gene, CDR1 is MNHNS and CDR2 is SASEGT. CDR3 length equals 15 residues. The CDR3, as DNA: TGTGCCAGCAGTGAAAGTCCCTGGGAGGGCGGGGAGCTGTTTTTT. As protein: CASSESPWEGGELFF.

The gene calls are TRBV9 and TRBJ2-7, with D perhaps TRBD2 (5 bases). The CDR3 spans 13 residues. CDR1 is SGDLS, CDR2 YYNGEE, per germline. The V end lost 0 bases, the J end lost 6 bases, and 10 bases lay between the germline ends. Here the CDR3 reads CASSVDSSREQYF. CDR3 nucleotide sequence: TGTGCCAGCAGCGTAGATTCTAGCCGCGAGCAGTACTTC.

The chain joins TRBV10-1 to TRBJ2-1; 12 nucleotides line up with TRBD2. Unmatched junction bases numbered 10, after V lost 0 bases and J lost 4 bases. Germline V CDR1 and CDR2: WNHNN, SYGVQD (reference sequence). The CDR3 consists of 19 residues. The CDR3 loop reads CASSESIRLAGVEYNEQFF. CDR3 nucleotide sequence: TGCGCCAGCAGTGAGTCTATCCGACTAGCGGGAGTGGAATACAATGAGCAGTTCTTC.